These T cell receptor beta chains were read from a single sample in a study of cytomegalovirus exposure and HLA in healthy donors. Measured with immunoSEQ multiplex PCR; TCRdb has only the in-frame clones, and not every one. In the table there are approximately 180,000 clones, about four fifths of which are singletons. The sequencing input was PBMCs. These receptors all come from a man aged 30-40 years in good health and CMV-seropositive. CDR3s include the opening cysteine and the closing phenylalanine or tryptophan. Each record gives: V gene, clone size, J gene, D gene, CDR3 DNA, CDR3 protein. A D gene is named only where the DNA matches it firmly. A row's size may be missing; if present it is once, few, many or a size class.

TRBV7-2	-	TRBJ1-2	-	TGTGCCAGCGAGGCAGGGGTCAACTATGGCTACACCTTC	CASEAGVNYGYTF
TRBV4-2	-	TRBJ2-1	-	TGTGCCAGCAGCCTTAGCGTTTTTTTTGGGGATGAGCAGTTCTTC	CASSLSVFFGDEQFF
TRBV6-1	-	TRBJ2-7	TRBD2	TGTGCCAGCAGTGAATGGCGGGAGGGCTCCTACGAGCAGTACTTC	CASSEWREGSYEQYF
TRBV7-2	-	TRBJ2-2	TRBD2	TGTGCCAGCAGCTCACAACTAGCGGGGGTGAACACCGGGGAGCTGTTTTTT	CASSSQLAGVNTGELFF
TRBV28	few	TRBJ2-1	-	TGTGCCAGCAGTCCAGAGTCCGGGGGGCAGAATGAGCAGTTCTTC	CASSPESGGQNEQFF
TRBV18	-	TRBJ1-3	-	TGTGCCAGCTCACCACCCCAGGGACTCTCTGGAAACACCATATATTTT	CASSPPQGLSGNTIYF
TRBV5-4	-	TRBJ2-3	TRBD2	TGTGCCAGCAGCTTACCACAAGCCGGGACTAGCTGGCCAGATACGCAGTATTTT	CASSLPQAGTSWPDTQYF
TRBV6-6	-	TRBJ1-2	-	TGTGCCAGCAGTTACCGGGTTGGCTACACCTTC	CASSYRVGYTF
TRBV4-3	few	TRBJ2-2	-	TGCGCCAGCAGCCAACAGGGGCCTCCTCACACCGGGGAGCTGTTTTTT	CASSQQGPPHTGELFF
TRBV2	-	TRBJ2-7	-	TGTGCCAGCAGTGAAGCGCATCCTGGCGGGGACTCCTACGAGCAGTACTTC	CASSEAHPGGDSYEQYF
TRBV19	-	TRBJ1-1	-	TGTGCCAGTAGTTCCAACAGGGTGCGAGCTTTCTTT	CASSSNRVRAFF
TRBV7-2	-	TRBJ2-3	-	TGTGCCAGCAGCCCTAATGGTCGTTCGATAACAGATACGCAGTATTTT	CASSPNGRSITDTQYF
TRBV6-5	-	TRBJ1-2	-	TGTGCCAGCAGGCATCGACAGCACTATGGCTACACCTTC	CASRHRQHYGYTF
TRBV5-6	-	TRBJ2-2	TRBD2	TGTGCCAGCAGCTTGGCACTAGCGGGGGGCACCGGGGAGCTGTTTTTT	CASSLALAGGTGELFF
TRBV7-8	-	TRBJ2-3	TRBD2	TGTGCCAGCAGCCCAAGGGCCGGGACTAGCGGTATCACAGATACGCAGTATTTT	CASSPRAGTSGITDTQYF
TRBV19	-	TRBJ2-1	-	TGTGCCAGTAGGCGGGGTTCGACCTACAATGAGCAGTTCTTC	CASRRGSTYNEQFF